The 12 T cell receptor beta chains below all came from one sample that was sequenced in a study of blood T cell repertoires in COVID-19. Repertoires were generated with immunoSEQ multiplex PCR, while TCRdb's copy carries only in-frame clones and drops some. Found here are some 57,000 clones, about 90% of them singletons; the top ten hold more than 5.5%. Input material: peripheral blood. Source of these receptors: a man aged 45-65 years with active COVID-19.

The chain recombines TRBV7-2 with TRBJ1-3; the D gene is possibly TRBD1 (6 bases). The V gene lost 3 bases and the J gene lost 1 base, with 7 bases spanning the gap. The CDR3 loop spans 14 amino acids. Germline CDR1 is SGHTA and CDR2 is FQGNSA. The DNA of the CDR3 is TGTGCCAGCAGCTTCCAGGGGTCTGGAAACACCATATATTTT. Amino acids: CASSFQGSGNTIYF.

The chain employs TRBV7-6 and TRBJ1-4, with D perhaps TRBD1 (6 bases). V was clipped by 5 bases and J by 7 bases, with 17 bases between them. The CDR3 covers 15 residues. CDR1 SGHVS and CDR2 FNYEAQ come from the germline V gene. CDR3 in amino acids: CASSTTGSGSEKLFF. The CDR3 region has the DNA TGTGCCAGCAGCACCACAGGGTCAGGCAGTGAAAAACTGTTTTTT.

The DNA of the CDR3 is TGTGCCAGCAGTTTACCCTCCTTCCGCAATGAGCAGTTCTTC. The encoded protein is CASSLPSFRNEQFF. The chain uses TRBV28 and TRBJ2-1; no firm D call. The CDR3 is made up of 14 amino acids. V lost 2 bases, J lost 6 bases, and 11 bases lay in between. CDR1 and CDR2 (germline): MDHEN, SYDVKM.

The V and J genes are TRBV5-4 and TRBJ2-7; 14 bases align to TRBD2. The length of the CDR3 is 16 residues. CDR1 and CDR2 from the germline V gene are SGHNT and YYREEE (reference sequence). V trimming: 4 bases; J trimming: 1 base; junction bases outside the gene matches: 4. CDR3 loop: CASSLGTSGGSYEQYF. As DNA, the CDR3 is TGTGCCAGCAGCCTAGGGACTAGCGGGGGATCCTACGAGCAGTACTTC. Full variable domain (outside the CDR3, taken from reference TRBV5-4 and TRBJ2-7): ETGVTQSPTHLIKTRGQQVTLRCSSQSGHNTVSWYQQALGQGPQFIFQYYREEENGRGNFPPRFSGLQFPNYSSELNVNALELDDSALYLCASSLGTSGGSYEQYFGPGTRLTVT.

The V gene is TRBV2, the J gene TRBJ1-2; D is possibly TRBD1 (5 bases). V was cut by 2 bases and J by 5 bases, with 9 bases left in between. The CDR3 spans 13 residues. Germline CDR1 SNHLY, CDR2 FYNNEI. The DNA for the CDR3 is TGTGCCAGCAGTGAAACAGGCCTATATGGCTACACCTTC. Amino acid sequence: CASSETGLYGYTF.

The CDR3 nucleotides read TGTGCCAGTACCGGGACAAGACGCTCCGAGCAGTACTTC. This translates into CASTGTRRSEQYF. V and J are TRBV6-5 and TRBJ2-7, with D perhaps matching TRBD1 (6 bases). The CDR3 is made up of 13 amino acids. Germline assignment: CDR1 MNHEY and CDR2 SVGAGI. Trimming shortened V by 9 bases and J by 6 bases, and 18 bases separated the two germline ends.

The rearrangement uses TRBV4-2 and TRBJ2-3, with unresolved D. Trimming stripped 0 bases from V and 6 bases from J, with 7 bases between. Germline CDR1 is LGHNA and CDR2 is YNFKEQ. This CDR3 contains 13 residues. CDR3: CASSQDIADTQYF. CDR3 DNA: TGTGCCAGCAGCCAAGATATAGCCGATACGCAGTATTTT.

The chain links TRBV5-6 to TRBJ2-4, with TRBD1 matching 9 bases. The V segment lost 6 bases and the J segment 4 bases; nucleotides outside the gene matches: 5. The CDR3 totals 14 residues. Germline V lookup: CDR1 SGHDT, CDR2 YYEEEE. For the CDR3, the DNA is TGTGCCAGCACCTTAGGGACAGGGAAAAACATTCAGTACTTC. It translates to CASTLGTGKNIQYF.

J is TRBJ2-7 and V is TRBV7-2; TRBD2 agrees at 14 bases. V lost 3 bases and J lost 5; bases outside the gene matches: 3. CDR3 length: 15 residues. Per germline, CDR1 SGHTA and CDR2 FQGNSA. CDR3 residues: CASSLGLAGEHEQYF. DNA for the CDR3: TGTGCCAGCAGCTTGGGACTAGCGGGAGAGCACGAGCAGTACTTC.

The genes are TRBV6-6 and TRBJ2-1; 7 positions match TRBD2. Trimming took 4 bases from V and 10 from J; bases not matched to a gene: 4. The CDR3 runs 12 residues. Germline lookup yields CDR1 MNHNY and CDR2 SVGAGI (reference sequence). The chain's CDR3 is CASSSGLQEQFF. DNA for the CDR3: TGTGCCAGCAGTTCGGGACTACAAGAGCAGTTCTTC.

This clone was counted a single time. The CDR3 spells CTSGLAGEDEQFF. CDR3 nucleotides: TGCACCAGCGGACTAGCGGGAGAGGATGAGCAGTTCTTC. This chain links TRBV1 with TRBJ2-1; the DNA was not compared with TRBD2, the D call given in the table. TRBV1 corresponds to a pseudogene. This CDR3 spans 13 amino acids.

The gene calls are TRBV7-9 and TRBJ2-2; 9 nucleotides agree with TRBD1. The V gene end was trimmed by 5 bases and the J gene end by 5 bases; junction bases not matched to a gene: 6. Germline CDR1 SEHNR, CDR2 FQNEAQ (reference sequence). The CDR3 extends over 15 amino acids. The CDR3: CASSPRTGVTGELFF. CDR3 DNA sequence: TGTGCCAGCAGCCCCCGGACAGGGGTAACCGGGGAGCTGTTTTTT. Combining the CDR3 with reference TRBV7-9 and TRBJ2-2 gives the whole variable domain DTGVSQNPRHKITKRGQNVTFRCDPISEHNRLYWYRQTLGQGPEFLTYFQNEAQLEKSRLLSDRFSAERPKGSFSTLEIQRTEQGDSAMYLCASSPRTGVTGELFFGEGSRLTVL.